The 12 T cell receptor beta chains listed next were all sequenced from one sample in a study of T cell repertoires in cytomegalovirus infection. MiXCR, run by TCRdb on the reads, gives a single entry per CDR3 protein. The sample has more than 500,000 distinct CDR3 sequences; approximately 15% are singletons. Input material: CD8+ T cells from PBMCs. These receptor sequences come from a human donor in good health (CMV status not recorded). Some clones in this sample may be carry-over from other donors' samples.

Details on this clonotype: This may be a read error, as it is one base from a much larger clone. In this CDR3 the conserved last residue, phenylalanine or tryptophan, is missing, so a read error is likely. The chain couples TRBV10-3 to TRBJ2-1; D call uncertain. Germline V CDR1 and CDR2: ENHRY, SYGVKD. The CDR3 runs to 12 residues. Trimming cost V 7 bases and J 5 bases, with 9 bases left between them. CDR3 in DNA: TGTGCCATCATGTATAACAACAATGAGCAGTTCTTA. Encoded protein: CAIMYNNNEQFL.

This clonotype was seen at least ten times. CDR3 coding DNA: TGCGCCAGCAGCCATGTCCCGGCAACTAATGAAAAACTGTTTTTT. Amino acid sequence: CASSHVPATNEKLFF. This chain uses TRBV4-1 with TRBJ1-4; D is undetermined. Germline-derived CDR1 and CDR2 are MGHRA and YSYEKL. V lost 3 bases to trimming and J lost 0 bases, with 8 bases between them. The CDR3 contains 15 residues.

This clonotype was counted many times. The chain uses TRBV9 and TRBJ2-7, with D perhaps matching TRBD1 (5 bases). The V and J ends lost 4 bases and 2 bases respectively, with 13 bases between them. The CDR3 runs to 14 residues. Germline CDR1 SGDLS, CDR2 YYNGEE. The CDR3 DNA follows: TGTGCCAGCAGCCCGGCCTTAGGGGCCTACGAGCAGTACTTC. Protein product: CASSPALGAYEQYF.

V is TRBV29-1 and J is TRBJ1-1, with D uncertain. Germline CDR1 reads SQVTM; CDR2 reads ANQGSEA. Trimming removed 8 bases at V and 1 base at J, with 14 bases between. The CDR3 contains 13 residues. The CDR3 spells CSTPGVWNTEAFF. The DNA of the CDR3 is TGCAGCACCCCCGGAGTATGGAACACTGAAGCTTTCTTT.

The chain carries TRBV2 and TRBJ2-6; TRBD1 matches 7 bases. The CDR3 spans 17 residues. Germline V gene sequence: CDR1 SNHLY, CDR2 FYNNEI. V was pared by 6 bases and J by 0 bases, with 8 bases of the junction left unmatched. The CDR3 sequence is CASRGGTGLSGANVLTF. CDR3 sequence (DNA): TGTGCCAGCAGAGGGGGCACAGGGCTCTCTGGGGCCAACGTCCTGACTTTC.

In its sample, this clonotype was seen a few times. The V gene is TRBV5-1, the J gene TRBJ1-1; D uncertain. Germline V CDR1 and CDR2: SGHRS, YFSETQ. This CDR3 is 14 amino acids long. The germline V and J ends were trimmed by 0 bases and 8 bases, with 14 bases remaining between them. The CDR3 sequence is CASSLVAGNIEAFF. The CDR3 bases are TGCGCCAGCAGCTTGGTGGCAGGCAATATCGAAGCTTTCTTT.

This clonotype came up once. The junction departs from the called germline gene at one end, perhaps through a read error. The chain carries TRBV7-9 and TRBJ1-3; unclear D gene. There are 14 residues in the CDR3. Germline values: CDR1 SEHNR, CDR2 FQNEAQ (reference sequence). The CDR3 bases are TGTGACAGCAGCTTAGAGTCTGTTGGAAACACCATATATTTT. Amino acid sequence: CDSSLESVGNTIYF.

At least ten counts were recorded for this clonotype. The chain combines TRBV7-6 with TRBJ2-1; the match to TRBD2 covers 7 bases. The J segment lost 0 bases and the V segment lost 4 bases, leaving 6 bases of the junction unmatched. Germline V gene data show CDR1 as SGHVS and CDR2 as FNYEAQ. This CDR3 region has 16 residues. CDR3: CASSSGGGSSYNEQFF. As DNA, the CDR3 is TGTGCCAGCAGCTCTGGGGGGGGAAGCTCCTACAATGAGCAGTTCTTC.

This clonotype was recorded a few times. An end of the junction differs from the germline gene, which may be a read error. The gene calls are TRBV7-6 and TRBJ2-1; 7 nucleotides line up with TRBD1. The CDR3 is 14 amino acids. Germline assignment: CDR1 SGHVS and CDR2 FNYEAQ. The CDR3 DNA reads TGTGCTAGCAGTTCTCCGGGACAGATGGCTGAGCAGTTCTTC. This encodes CASSSPGQMAEQFF.

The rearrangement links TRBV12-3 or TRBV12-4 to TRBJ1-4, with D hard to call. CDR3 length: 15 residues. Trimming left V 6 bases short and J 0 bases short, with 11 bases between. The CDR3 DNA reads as TGTGCCAGCAGCTACTCGGGAGCAACTAATGAAAAACTGTTTTTT. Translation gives CASSYSGATNEKLFF.

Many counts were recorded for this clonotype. In DNA, the CDR3 is TGTGCCAGCAGTGTTGAGTTGGGAGCGGGGGTCTCCTACAATGAGCAGTTCTTC. It encodes CASSVELGAGVSYNEQFF. The chain carries TRBV2 and TRBJ2-1; 8 nucleotides line up with TRBD2. Germline values: CDR1 SNHLY, CDR2 FYNNEI. The CDR3 extends over 18 amino acids. Trimming removed 4 bases from V and 0 bases from J; junction bases left unmatched: 11. Drawing the rest from reference TRBV2 and TRBJ2-1, the complete variable domain is EPEVTQTPSHQVTQMGQEVILRCVPISNHLYFYWYRQILGQKVEFLVSFYNNEISEKSEIFDDQFSVERPDGSNFTLKIRSTKLEDSAMYFCASSVELGAGVSYNEQFFGPGTRLTVL.

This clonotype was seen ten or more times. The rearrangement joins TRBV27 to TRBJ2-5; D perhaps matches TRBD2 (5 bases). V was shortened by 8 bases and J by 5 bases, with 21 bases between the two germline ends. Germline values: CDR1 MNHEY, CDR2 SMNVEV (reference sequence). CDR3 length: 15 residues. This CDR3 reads CASSYRSLPGETQYF. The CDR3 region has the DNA TGTGCCAGCTCCTACCGGAGCCTCCCGGGGGAGACCCAGTACTTC.